The T cell receptor (beta chain) under discussion was sequenced for a study of STAT5B mutations in CD4+ large granular lymphocyte leukemia. General study findings and limits: Main leukemic clonotypes were patient-specific, but about 26% appeared at low frequency elsewhere.

V lost 1 base to trimming and J lost 3 bases, with 14 bases between them. The V gene's germline CDR1 is SGHNT and CDR2 YYREEE (reference sequence). CDR3 size: 15 residues. The protocol was immunoSEQ multiplex PCR, while the TCRdb copy is restricted to in-frame clones and leaves out a portion. The sample holds about 34,000 clones, more than 70% seen once. With respect to this clone: Its specificity is unknown.

The clonotype comes from a human donor in good health. Sequenced sample: CD4+ T cells from blood buffy coats. V and J are TRBV5-4 and TRBJ2-7; D possibly corresponds to TRBD1 (5 bases). The CDR3 loop is CASSLFSTVNYEQYF. CDR3 in DNA: TGTGCCAGCAGCTTGTTTTCGACAGTAAACTACGAGCAGTACTTC.